Below are 26 T cell receptor beta chains sequenced from a single sample in a study of beta chain features in type 1 diabetes. Study conclusions and caveats: Shorter TCRB CDR3s, moderately but significantly so, were found in Type 1 diabetes patients in all four CD4+ subsets.

These TCRs are of unknown antigen specificity. The whole isolated RNA underwent reverse transcription, so sequencing captured expressed TCRB transcripts. This table comes from immunoSEQ multiplex PCR, and its TCRdb copy is limited to in-frame clones, with some not included. The sample comprises 300,000 to 400,000 clones, approximately 10% of which are singletons, and less than 1.2% rests with the top ten. Sequences were obtained from central memory CD4+ T cells from blood. These receptors all come from a man aged 30-40 years with type 1 diabetes.

This clone was counted only a few times. The rearrangement joins TRBV2 to TRBJ1-5; TRBD1 is a possible D gene (6 bases). Germline V gene data show CDR1 as SNHLY and CDR2 as FYNNEI. Deletions cut 5 bases from V and 7 bases from J, with 12 bases between. The CDR3 loop spans 13 amino acids. The CDR3 is CASSIGGGQPQHF. The CDR3, as DNA: TGTGCCAGCAGTATAGGGGGTGGACAGCCCCAGCATTTT.

This clone was detected a few times. DNA of the CDR3: TGTGCCTGGAATGGCAGGGATTATTCACCCCTCCACTTT. Translating it yields CAWNGRDYSPLHF. This sequence joins TRBV30 and TRBJ1-6; D may be TRBD1 (5 bases). Germline CDR1 and CDR2: GTSNPN and SVGIG (reference sequence). V was clipped by 4 bases and J by 8 bases, with 12 bases between them. The CDR3 runs 13 residues.

The V call is TRBV7-2, the J call TRBJ2-7, with D possibly called TRBD1 or TRBD2 (5 bases each). The V and J ends lost 3 bases and 6 bases respectively, with 12 bases between them. The CDR3 length is 13 residues. The V gene's germline CDR1 is SGHTA and CDR2 FQGNSA. As DNA, the CDR3 is TGTGCCAGCAGCTTGGGGACCACTCCCGAGCAGTACTTC. This codes for CASSLGTTPEQYF.

This clone occurred a few times. V is TRBV14 and J is TRBJ1-2; no definite D call. Trimming pared 5 bases from V and 6 bases from J, leaving 10 bases between. The CDR3 consists of 12 residues. Germline CDR1 is SGHDN and CDR2 is FVKESK. The CDR3 nucleotides are TGTGCCAGCAGCTCCCGATTACATGGCTACACCTTC. Its translation: CASSSRLHGYTF.

The table lists this clone with many counts. The same CDR3 arises from other DNA sequences in this sample as well. CDR3 DNA sequence: TGTGCCAGCAGTTTACAGGGGTCGACCTACGAGCAGTACTTC. Its translation: CASSLQGSTYEQYF. This chain connects TRBV2 to TRBJ2-7; 7 positions match TRBD1. Germline V gene sequence: CDR1 SNHLY, CDR2 FYNNEI. The CDR3 extends over 14 amino acids. Trimming removed 5 bases from V and 2 bases from J; junction bases left unmatched: 6.

This clone was seen at least ten times. The J gene is TRBJ2-3, the V gene TRBV7-2; D might be TRBD2 (5 bases). The V end lost 4 bases, the J end lost 1 base, and 12 bases lay between the germline ends. Germline values: CDR1 SGHTA, CDR2 FQGNSA. This CDR3 contains 15 residues. This CDR3 is CASSSDYLRTDTQYF. The CDR3, as DNA: TGTGCCAGCAGCTCCGACTACCTTCGCACAGATACGCAGTATTTT.

The rearrangement joins TRBV11-3 to TRBJ2-1, with D tentatively TRBD1 (5 bases). V lost 0 bases to trimming and J lost 2 bases, with 14 bases between them. Germline V gene sequence: CDR1 SGHNT, CDR2 YENEEA. This CDR3 contains 17 residues. The CDR3 DNA follows: TGTGCCAGCAGCTTAGATCATTCAGGGTTGCCCTACAATGAGCAGTTCTTC. This gives the protein CASSLDHSGLPYNEQFF.

The rearrangement uses TRBV7-9 and TRBJ2-6, with D maybe TRBD2 (5 bases). Germline values: CDR1 SEHNR, CDR2 FQNEAQ (reference sequence). The CDR3 covers 19 residues. Trimming removed 2 bases at V and 2 bases at J, with 19 bases between. CDR3 region: CASSLPYLMDLTGANVLTF. CDR3 nucleotides: TGTGCCAGCAGCTTACCCTATCTTATGGACTTAACTGGGGCCAACGTCCTGACTTTC.

The chain has TRBV6-1 and TRBJ1-1; TRBD1 is a possible D gene (5 bases). The CDR3 runs to 14 residues. V lost 3 bases and J lost 6, with 14 bases in between. Germline V gives CDR1 MNHNS, CDR2 SASEGT. CDR3 nucleotide sequence: TGTGCCAGCAGTGACCTTTCAGGGAGAGCTGAAGCTTTCTTT. Its protein is CASSDLSGRAEAFF.

This chain links TRBV10-3 with TRBJ1-5, with 7 bases aligning to TRBD1. V lost 0 bases to trimming and J lost 7 bases; unmatched junction nucleotides: 3. CDR3 length: 14 residues. Germline V gives CDR1 ENHRY, CDR2 SYGVKD. The CDR3 DNA follows: TGTGCCATCAGTGAGTCAGGGGGCCGACAGCCCCAGCATTTT. As protein: CAISESGGRQPQHF.

The chain couples TRBV7-8 to TRBJ2-3; D is ambiguous. The CDR3 sequence is 14 residues long. Germline CDR1 and CDR2: SGHVS and FQNEAQ. V lost 5 bases and J 2 bases, leaving 11 bases between the germline ends. The CDR3 region is CASSRSRTTDTQYF. DNA for the CDR3: TGTGCCAGCAGCAGGAGTAGGACCACAGATACGCAGTATTTT.

There are a few counts of this clone. The CDR3 loop is CASSDGYGTQYF. CDR3 bases: TGTGCCAGCAGCGATGGGTATGGTACGCAGTATTTT. V gene TRBV7-9 combines with J gene TRBJ2-3; D unresolved. Trimming stripped 5 bases from V and 8 bases from J, with 11 bases between. Germline V gene sequence: CDR1 SEHNR, CDR2 FQNEAQ (reference sequence). The CDR3 totals 12 residues.

This clone was detected ten times or more. The CDR3 spells CASSLDQRGAEFF. The CDR3 DNA follows: TGTGCCAGCAGCTTAGATCAGAGGGGGGCTGAGTTCTTC. This chain connects TRBV11-2 to TRBJ2-1, with D perhaps TRBD1 or TRBD2 (6 bases each). Between the trimmed V and J ends, which lost 0 bases and 14 bases, there was a span of 14 bases. The CDR3 is made up of 13 amino acids. CDR1 and CDR2 from the germline V gene are SGHAT and FQNNGV. The whole variable domain, remainder taken from reference TRBV11-2 and TRBJ2-1, is EAGVAQSPRYKIIEKRQSVAFWCNPISGHATLYWYQQILGQGPKLLIQFQNNGVVDDSQLPKDRFSAERLKGVDSTLKIQPAKLEDSAVYLCASSLDQRGAEFFGPGTRLTVL.

The chain has TRBV10-2 and TRBJ2-7, with 10 bases aligning to TRBD2. CDR1 and CDR2 from the germline V gene are WSHSY and SAAADI. The CDR3 has 13 residues. V gave up 6 bases and J gave up 4 bases; unmatched junction bases: 3. CDR3 sequence reads: CASSSSGGYEQYF. In DNA, the CDR3 is TGCGCCAGCAGCTCTAGCGGGGGATACGAGCAGTACTTC.

This clone occurred a few times. The chain joins TRBV4-1 to TRBJ1-5, with D possibly TRBD1 on 5 matching bases. The ends were cut back, 0 bases at V and 9 bases at J, with 9 bases in the middle. The CDR3 sequence is 13 residues long. The germline CDR1 and CDR2 sequences are MGHRA and YSYEKL. The CDR3 sequence is CASSQEPRVPQHF. The CDR3 DNA reads as TGCGCCAGCAGCCAAGAACCCAGGGTGCCCCAGCATTTT.

Of note for this clone: Given a far larger clone just one base away, this is likely a sequencing read error. V gene TRBV9 combines with J gene TRBJ2-3; 8 bases agree with TRBD2. The CDR3 loop spans 16 amino acids. Germline V gene data show CDR1 as SGDLS and CDR2 as YYNGEE. V was pared by 0 bases and J by 1 base, with 4 bases of the junction left unmatched. DNA of the CDR3: TGTGCCAGCAGCGTAGTGGCCGGGGGGGGCACAGATACGCAGTATTTT. Its translation: CASSVVAGGGTDTQYF.

The rearrangement links TRBV2 to TRBJ1-5, with 7 bases lining up with TRBD1. Germline CDR1 SNHLY, CDR2 FYNNEI. This CDR3 is built from 15 residues. V was clipped by 4 bases and J by 3 bases; unmatched bases: 6. The CDR3 DNA follows: TGTGCCAGCAGTGTGGGACAGCTAAACAATCAGCCCCAGCATTTT. Protein: CASSVGQLNNQPQHF.

Here the CDR3 DNA reads TGTGCCAGTAGTGGAGGGGGGCCTGGGGCCAACGTCCTGACTTTC. It translates to CASSGGGPGANVLTF. The chain employs TRBV19 and TRBJ2-6, with D perhaps given as TRBD1 or TRBD2 (6 bases each). This CDR3 contains 15 residues. Germline loops: CDR1 LNHDA, CDR2 SQIVND (reference sequence). Trimming cost V 5 bases and J 2 bases, with 10 bases left between them.

This clone was observed a handful of times. The same CDR3 arises from other DNA sequences in this sample as well. This rearrangement joins TRBV18 to TRBJ1-2, with 10 bases aligning to TRBD1. The junction had 3 bases not matched to a gene; V was cut back by 2 bases and J by 6 bases. Germline CDR1 and CDR2: KGHSH and LQKENI. The CDR3 sequence is 14 residues long. CDR3 loop: CASSPSGQGNGYTF. CDR3 DNA sequence: TGTGCCAGCTCACCATCGGGACAGGGGAATGGCTACACCTTC.

The rearrangement links TRBV7-8 to TRBJ2-1; D possibly corresponds to TRBD2 (6 bases). The CDR3 extends over 14 amino acids. CDR1 and CDR2 from the germline V gene are SGHVS and FQNEAQ. V lost 1 base to trimming and J lost 8 bases, with 12 bases between them. The DNA for the CDR3 is TGTGCCAGCAGCTTAGTCTCACGCGGGGATGAGCAGTTCTTC. Translating gives CASSLVSRGDEQFF.

The V and J genes are TRBV6-5 and TRBJ2-3; D unresolved. V shed 2 bases and J shed 0 bases, with 9 bases lying between them. Germline CDR1 is MNHEY and CDR2 is SVGAGI. The CDR3 consists of 15 residues. This CDR3 reads CASSYDPISTDTQYF. The CDR3 DNA is TGTGCCAGCAGTTACGACCCGATTAGCACAGATACGCAGTATTTT.

The sample holds a few counts of this clone. J is TRBJ2-2 and V is TRBV27, with 8 nucleotides matching TRBD1. The CDR3 is 14 residues long. Germline V gives CDR1 MNHEY, CDR2 SMNVEV (reference sequence). The V and J ends lost 8 bases and 6 bases, in that order; junction bases with no gene match: 8. CDR3 loop: CASGRTGTSGELFF. The CDR3 DNA reads TGTGCCAGCGGTAGGACAGGGACGTCCGGGGAGCTGTTTTTT.

The V gene is TRBV6-5, the J gene TRBJ1-1; 8 positions match TRBD1. V lost 6 bases and J lost 7; bases outside the gene matches: 7. This CDR3 contains 13 residues. Germline values: CDR1 MNHEY, CDR2 SVGAGI. The CDR3 is CASSDRGMGEAFF. In nucleotides, the CDR3 is TGTGCCAGCAGCGACAGGGGAATGGGTGAAGCTTTCTTT.

This clone was observed a handful of times. Additional DNA sequences in this sample encode the identical CDR3. The chain uses TRBV18 and TRBJ2-7; TRBD2 matches at 7 bases. The CDR3 spans 13 residues. Germline CDR1 is KGHSH and CDR2 is LQKENI. The V gene end was trimmed by 6 bases and the J gene end by 2 bases; junction bases not matched to a gene: 4. CDR3 sequence reads: CASSPSGTYEQYF. The CDR3 DNA sequence: TGTGCCAGCTCTCCTAGCGGAACCTACGAGCAGTACTTC.

In its sample, this clone was seen a few times. J is TRBJ2-5 and V is TRBV7-9; 9 nucleotides match TRBD2. Germline V gene sequence: CDR1 SEHNR, CDR2 FQNEAQ (reference sequence). The CDR3 is 14 residues long. Trimming cost V 4 bases and J 1 base; bases outside gene matches: 1. CDR3: CASSSSGVQETQYF. The CDR3 DNA is TGTGCCAGCAGCTCTAGCGGGGTCCAAGAGACCCAGTACTTC.

This clone was counted once. The chain carries TRBV7-2 and TRBJ2-7; D is possibly TRBD1 (5 bases). The CDR3 has 15 residues. CDR1 is SGHTA and CDR2 is FQGNSA in the germline V gene. V was shortened by 3 bases and J by 6 bases, with 18 bases between the two germline ends. The CDR3 DNA sequence: TGTGCCAGCAGCTTTTTATTCCCCGGAGACAGCGAGCAGTACTTC. Its translation is CASSFLFPGDSEQYF.